Below, 16 T cell receptor beta chains from the same sample are listed, as sequenced in a study of cytomegalovirus exposure and HLA in healthy donors. The PCR employed 60 Vbeta primers together with 13 Jbeta primers. TCRdb's copy holds only in-frame clones and misses some; the assay was immunoSEQ multiplex PCR. The data contain about 190,000 clones, roughly 79% of them singletons. Specimen: PBMCs. Source of these receptors: a woman aged 18-29 years in good health and CMV-seronegative.

Only a few counts were recorded for this clone. V and J are TRBV7-2 and TRBJ1-2, with D perhaps TRBD1 (6 bases). V gave up 4 bases and J gave up 3 bases, with 9 bases separating them. The CDR3 contains 13 residues. The germline gives CDR1 SGHTA, CDR2 FQGNSA. The CDR3 DNA follows: TGTGCCAGCAGCTCCCGGACAGACTATGGCTACACCTTC. This encodes CASSSRTDYGYTF.

The genes are TRBV18 and TRBJ2-1; TRBD1 agrees at 9 bases. CDR1 KGHSH and CDR2 LQKENI come from the germline V gene. Unmatched junction bases numbered 6, after V lost 1 base and J lost 8 bases. The CDR3 length is 15 residues. CDR3 sequence (DNA): TGTGCCAGCTCACCACGGGGACAGGGTTCGGATGAGCAGTTCTTC. Protein: CASSPRGQGSDEQFF.

The CDR3 nucleotides are TGCGCCAGCAGCTTGGATCTAGCGGGAGAGGATGAGCAGTTCTTC. Amino acids: CASSLDLAGEDEQFF. The chain links TRBV5-1 to TRBJ2-1; 10 bases line up with TRBD2. The germline CDR1 and CDR2 sequences are SGHRS and YFSETQ. This CDR3 contains 15 residues. V shed 0 bases, J shed 8 bases, and the junction held 5 bases outside the gene matches.

V usage is TRBV28 and J usage is TRBJ2-7, with D maybe TRBD2 (6 bases). Germline values: CDR1 MDHEN, CDR2 SYDVKM. The CDR3 contains 15 residues. V was cut by 7 bases and J by 4 bases, with 20 bases left in between. CDR3 sequence (DNA): TGTGCCAGCACCCCCCGGTCCCAGAGCGGGTACGAGCAGTACTTC. Encoded protein: CASTPRSQSGYEQYF.

The J gene is TRBJ1-2, the V gene TRBV4-1; D ambiguous. The CDR3 length is 13 residues. Germline V gives CDR1 MGHRA, CDR2 YSYEKL. V was cut by 0 bases and J by 4 bases, with 6 bases left in between. CDR3 sequence: CASSQEGSYGYTF. CDR3 nucleotides: TGCGCCAGCAGCCAAGAGGGGAGCTATGGCTACACCTTC.

The chain couples TRBV5-8 to TRBJ2-7; TRBD2 might be the D (7 bases). In germline, CDR1 is SGHTS, CDR2 YDEGEE. This CDR3 has 15 residues. Deletions cut 4 bases from V and 6 bases from J, with 20 bases between. This CDR3 is CASSRRSGGVSEQYF. CDR3 in DNA: TGTGCCAGCAGCCGGAGGTCGGGGGGCGTGAGCGAGCAGTACTTC. Filled out from reference TRBV5-8 and TRBJ2-7, the complete variable domain reads EAGVTQSPTHLIKTRGQQATLRCSPISGHTSVYWYQQALGLGLQFLLWYDEGEERNRGNFPPRFSGRQFPNYSSELNVNALELEDSALYLCASSRRSGGVSEQYFGPGTRLTVT.

The chain links TRBV11-2 to TRBJ2-1; 12 bases are a match to TRBD2. The CDR3 covers 14 residues. The trim removed 7 bases at V and 6 bases at J, leaving 4 bases unmatched. Germline V gene data show CDR1 as SGHAT and CDR2 as FQNNGV. The CDR3 loop is CASKRLAGVNEQFF. In DNA form, the CDR3 reads TGTGCCAGCAAACGACTAGCGGGAGTCAATGAGCAGTTCTTC.

The table lists this clone with a few counts. The chain uses TRBV10-3 and TRBJ2-1, with TRBD1 matching over 7 bases. Losses at the gene ends were 10 bases for V and 6 bases for J; bases not matched to a gene: 15. Germline loops: CDR1 ENHRY, CDR2 SYGVKD. The CDR3 length is 15 residues. The CDR3 sequence: CATYPGQTHANEQFF. Written as DNA, the CDR3 is TGTGCCACCTACCCGGGACAGACCCACGCCAATGAGCAGTTCTTC.

The chain joins TRBV7-3 to TRBJ2-1, with D perhaps TRBD1 (5 bases). This CDR3 region has 13 residues. CDR1 and CDR2 from the germline V gene are SGHTA and FQGTGA. Trimming took off 2 bases at V and 5 bases at J, with 7 bases between the two ends. The CDR3 nucleotides are TGTGCCAGCAGCTTAGAACAGGACAATGAGCAGTTCTTC. Protein product: CASSLEQDNEQFF. Supplemented by reference TRBV7-3 and TRBJ2-1, the full variable domain reads GAGVSQTPSNKVTEKGKYVELRCDPISGHTALYWYRQSLGQGPEFLIYFQGTGAADDSGLPNDRFFAVRPEGSVSTLKIQRTERGDSAVYLCASSLEQDNEQFFGPGTRLTVL.

V gene TRBV7-8 combines with J gene TRBJ2-7; 11 bases are shared with TRBD2. V shed 3 bases, J shed 6 bases, and the junction held 4 bases outside the gene matches. The CDR3 has 14 amino acids. The germline V gene has CDR1 SGHVS and CDR2 FQNEAQ. The CDR3: CASSFGLAGGEQYF. CDR3 sequence (DNA): TGTGCCAGCAGCTTCGGCCTAGCGGGAGGCGAGCAGTACTTC.

The J gene is TRBJ2-5, the V gene TRBV25-1, with 8 nucleotides matching TRBD1. V shed 5 bases and J 0 bases; nucleotides not matched to a gene: 5. This CDR3 contains 15 residues. Per the germline V gene, CDR1 is MGHDK and CDR2 is SYGVNS. The CDR3 loop is CASSLLDRDQETQYF. The CDR3 nucleotides read TGTGCCAGCAGTCTACTGGACAGGGACCAAGAGACCCAGTACTTC.

This clone occurred a few times. The chain has TRBV4-1 and TRBJ2-7; 9 bases are a match to TRBD2. The CDR3 spans 14 residues. J gave up 4 bases and V 9 bases, and 10 bases lay outside the gene matches. Germline CDR1 MGHRA, CDR2 YSYEKL. CDR3: CASTEVAGEYEQYF. Written as DNA, the CDR3 is TGCGCCAGTACTGAGGTAGCGGGAGAATACGAGCAGTACTTC.

V is TRBV9 and J is TRBJ2-3; 10 positions agree with TRBD2. J gave up 0 bases and V 3 bases, and 16 bases lay outside the gene matches. Germline CDR1 is SGDLS and CDR2 is YYNGEE. This CDR3 region has 20 residues. In DNA, the CDR3 is TGTGCCAGCAGCGAACCGAGCGGGGGGGCACCAACGGGTAGCACAGATACGCAGTATTTT. It yields the protein CASSEPSGGAPTGSTDTQYF.

For this clone: The CDR3 ends on some other residue instead of the conserved phenylalanine or tryptophan, so this is likely a read error. V and J are TRBV5-6 and TRBJ1-6; D call uncertain. V was cut by 0 bases and J by 7 bases, with 11 bases left in between. CDR3 length equals 15 residues. Germline V gene lookup returns CDR1 SGHDT and CDR2 YYEEEE. The CDR3 spells CASSLVRIENSPLHL. CDR3 sequence (DNA): TGTGCCAGCAGCTTGGTCCGCATAGAAAATTCACCCCTCCACCTT.

In nucleotides, the CDR3 is TGCGCCAGCAGCCTCGAACTAGCGGTGAACAATGAGCAGTTCTTC. It translates to CASSLELAVNNEQFF. V usage is TRBV5-1 and J usage is TRBJ2-1; 8 nucleotides match TRBD2. Trimming took 4 bases from V and 5 from J; bases not matched to a gene: 8. CDR3 length: 15 amino acids. Germline V CDR1 and CDR2: SGHRS, YFSETQ.

J is TRBJ2-5 and V is TRBV9, with TRBD2 matching over 12 bases. This CDR3 region has 16 residues. The V gene's germline CDR1 is SGDLS and CDR2 YYNGEE. V shed 3 bases, J shed 2 bases, and the junction held 5 bases outside the gene matches. The CDR3 loop is CASSAGLAGRQETQYF. The CDR3 DNA reads as TGTGCCAGCAGCGCGGGACTAGCGGGTCGTCAAGAGACCCAGTACTTC.